The 28 T cell receptor beta chains below were found in one sample sequenced in a study of CD4+ T cells in melanoma. Some clones are missing from TCRdb's copy, which holds only in-frame ones; the method was immunoSEQ multiplex PCR. Of 45,000 or so clones detected, roughly 89% appear once; the ten largest clones hold approximately 10%. Input material: peripheral blood. These receptors were taken from a human donor with melanoma.

The chain has TRBV18 and TRBJ2-6, with 9 positions matching TRBD1. The CDR3 sequence is 19 residues long. With 3 bases clipped from V and 0 bases from J, the junction kept 9 bases outside the gene matches. Germline lookup yields CDR1 KGHSH and CDR2 LQKENI. DNA for the CDR3: TGTGCCAGCTCACCGACAGAAGGACAGGGGATCTCTGGGGCCAACGTCCTGACTTTC. Amino acids: CASSPTEGQGISGANVLTF.

This clone has a single count. The rearrangement joins TRBV6-5 to TRBJ2-5, with D possibly matching TRBD2 (6 bases). CDR1 is MNHEY, CDR2 SVGAGI, per germline. There are 14 residues in the CDR3. Between the trimmed V and J ends, which lost 2 bases and 2 bases, there was a span of 9 bases. CDR3 coding DNA: TGTGCCAGCAGTTACGGTGGGAGGCAAGAGACCCAGTACTTC. It specifies CASSYGGRQETQYF.

The genes are TRBV27 and TRBJ2-7; unclear D gene. Looked up from germline, CDR1 is MNHEY and CDR2 is SMNVEV (reference sequence). The ends were cut back, 5 bases at V and 2 bases at J, with 4 bases in the middle. The CDR3 covers 11 residues. CDR3 DNA sequence: TGTGCCAGCAGTGATACCTACGAGCAGTACTTC. Its protein is CASSDTYEQYF.

The chain joins TRBV2 to TRBJ2-5, with 8 bases matching TRBD2. Germline loops: CDR1 SNHLY, CDR2 FYNNEI. The CDR3 contains 14 residues. Trimming removed 6 bases from V and 5 bases from J; junction bases left unmatched: 8. The CDR3 bases are TGTGCCAGCAGCCCTACGGGGGGGCATGAGACCCAGTACTTC. As protein: CASSPTGGHETQYF.

The CDR3 coding sequence is TGTGCCAGCAGCTGGGACAGCCAGACCGATAACTATGGCTACACCTTC. This gives the protein CASSWDSQTDNYGYTF. This sequence joins TRBV7-2 and TRBJ1-2, with TRBD1 identical over 7 bases. This CDR3 contains 16 residues. With V trimmed by 4 bases and J by 1 base, 9 bases remained unmatched. Germline CDR1 reads SGHTA; CDR2 reads FQGNSA.

The chain is built from TRBV25-1 and TRBJ2-7; D gene ambiguous. The CDR3 sequence is 11 residues long. The V end lost 5 bases, the J end lost 2 bases, and 4 bases lay between the germline ends. Germline V gene data show CDR1 as MGHDK and CDR2 as SYGVNS. This CDR3 is CASSYTYEQYF. DNA for the CDR3: TGTGCCAGCAGTTACACCTACGAGCAGTACTTC.

J is TRBJ1-2 and V is TRBV6-5, with D uncertain. Germline V gene data show CDR1 as MNHEY and CDR2 as SVGAGI. This CDR3 region has 13 residues. V dropped 6 bases and J dropped 6 bases, with 14 bases sitting between them. The CDR3 DNA is TGTGCCAGCAGATTACAATTTAGGGATGGCTACACCTTC. It encodes CASRLQFRDGYTF.

The rearrangement uses TRBV6-5 and TRBJ1-1, with D unresolved. Trimming cost V 0 bases and J 2 bases, with 4 bases left between them. The CDR3 length is 13 residues. Germline V gene data show CDR1 as MNHEY and CDR2 as SVGAGI. The CDR3 protein is CASSYSINTEAFF. Written as DNA, the CDR3 is TGTGCCAGCAGTTACTCGATTAACACTGAAGCTTTCTTT.

The gene calls are TRBV7-6 and TRBJ1-3; possible D gene TRBD1, 5 bases. The CDR3 has 15 amino acids. From germline, CDR1 is SGHVS and CDR2 FNYEAQ. Between the trimmed V and J ends, which lost 5 bases and 8 bases, there was a span of 19 bases. The DNA of the CDR3 is TGTGCCAGCAGCCCGAGGGACGGCTTGGGGTACACCATATATTTT. Amino acids: CASSPRDGLGYTIYF.

The chain links TRBV7-8 to TRBJ2-1; 11 nucleotides line up with TRBD1. Germline trimming cut 5 bases from V and 8 bases from J; bases unmatched to any gene: 11. The CDR3 has 16 residues. CDR1 and CDR2 (germline): SGHVS, FQNEAQ. The CDR3 loop reads CASSQIGQGANYEQFF. In nucleotides, the CDR3 is TGTGCCAGCAGCCAAATCGGACAGGGGGCGAACTATGAGCAGTTCTTC.

The rearrangement uses TRBV6-1 and TRBJ2-7; D remains unclear. V was shortened by 0 bases and J by 6 bases, with 9 bases between the two germline ends. CDR3 length: 13 amino acids. Germline CDR1 and CDR2: MNHNS and SASEGT. CDR3 loop: CASSEAWGFEQYF. In DNA form, the CDR3 reads TGTGCCAGCAGTGAAGCGTGGGGATTCGAGCAGTACTTC.

CDR3 loop: CASRAAGTSGGAQYF. Written as DNA, the CDR3 is TGTGCCAGTAGAGCAGCCGGGACTAGCGGGGGGGCCCAGTACTTC. The rearrangement links TRBV19 to TRBJ2-5; 16 bases are a match to TRBD2. The CDR3 sequence is 15 residues long. The ends lost 6 bases at V and 9 bases at J; junction bases unmatched: 7. Per the germline V gene, CDR1 is LNHDA and CDR2 is SQIVND (reference sequence).

The chain uses TRBV18 and TRBJ2-1; unclear D gene. Germline V gene lookup returns CDR1 KGHSH and CDR2 LQKENI. Trimming shortened V by 0 bases and J by 7 bases, and 13 bases separated the two germline ends. The CDR3 is 15 amino acids. The CDR3 sequence is CASSPPSTAGNEQFF. DNA for the CDR3: TGTGCCAGCTCACCACCTTCAACCGCTGGGAATGAGCAGTTCTTC.

J is TRBJ1-1 and V is TRBV11-3; D gene ambiguous. CDR1 and CDR2 from the germline V gene are SGHNT and YENEEA. V dropped 2 bases and J dropped 7 bases, with 11 bases sitting between them. The CDR3 sequence is 13 residues long. CDR3 in amino acids: CASSLYTASEAFF. Written as DNA, the CDR3 is TGTGCCAGCAGCTTATACACAGCGAGTGAAGCTTTCTTT.

J is TRBJ1-1 and V is TRBV4-2; no firm D call. The germline V gene has CDR1 LGHNA and CDR2 YNFKEQ. The CDR3 is 13 residues long. V lost 4 bases, J lost 5 bases, and 11 bases lay in between. The CDR3 coding sequence is TGTGCCAGCAGCCCGGACTATTGGACTGAAGCTTTCTTT. Translating gives CASSPDYWTEAFF.

The chain uses TRBV9 and TRBJ1-2; D possibly corresponds to TRBD1 (6 bases). There are 15 residues in the CDR3. Trimming cost V 4 bases and J 7 bases, with 20 bases left between them. CDR1 SGDLS and CDR2 YYNGEE come from the germline V gene. CDR3 sequence: CASSSSLDRLSGYTF. For the CDR3, the DNA is TGTGCCAGCAGCTCTAGCCTAGACAGGTTGTCTGGCTACACCTTC.

The chain employs TRBV5-1 and TRBJ2-2; 7 bases align to TRBD1. V lost 8 bases and J lost 0; bases outside the gene matches: 7. The germline V gene encodes CDR1 SGHRS and CDR2 YFSETQ. There are 15 residues in the CDR3. The CDR3 nucleotides are TGCGCCAGTTTATCCGGGACAGCGAACACCGGGGAGCTGTTTTTT. It encodes CASLSGTANTGELFF.

V gene TRBV2 combines with J gene TRBJ1-6, with D unresolved. This CDR3 spans 14 amino acids. V lost 8 bases, J lost 0 bases, and 8 bases lay in between. CDR1 and CDR2 (germline): SNHLY, FYNNEI. CDR3 sequence: CASGRSSYNSPLHF. CDR3 DNA: TGTGCCAGCGGCAGGAGCTCCTATAATTCACCCCTCCACTTT.

The chain has TRBV7-9 and TRBJ2-7; D gene unclear. CDR3 length: 15 amino acids. With 5 bases removed from V and 3 bases from J, the gap between germline ends came to 17 bases. The germline V gene has CDR1 SEHNR and CDR2 FQNEAQ (reference sequence). The CDR3 DNA follows: TGTGCCAGCAGCCCCCCATGGCCCAATTACTACGAGCAGTACTTC. Residues: CASSPPWPNYYEQYF.

The gene calls are TRBV5-8 and TRBJ1-6; D not resolved. Germline-derived CDR1 and CDR2 are SGHTS and YDEGEE. Trimming took 4 bases from V and 0 from J, leaving 5 bases between them. The CDR3 contains 14 residues. The CDR3 DNA sequence: TGTGCCAGCAGCGCGCGCTCCTATAATTCACCCCTCCACTTT. Translation: CASSARSYNSPLHF.

CDR3 sequence (DNA): TGTGCCAGCAGCCAAGAGGGGGGGCTGTCAGCCCAGCATTTT. Encoded protein: CASSQEGGLSAQHF. The genes are TRBV4-2 and TRBJ1-5; weak D call: TRBD1 (6 bases). This CDR3 region has 14 residues. Trimming shortened V by 0 bases and J by 11 bases, and 14 bases separated the two germline ends. Looked up from germline, CDR1 is LGHNA and CDR2 is YNFKEQ.

The chain carries TRBV7-8 and TRBJ2-7, with 13 bases fitting TRBD2. V dropped 5 bases and J dropped 4; count of bases not matched to a gene: 11. The CDR3 loop spans 17 amino acids. Germline CDR1 reads SGHVS; CDR2 reads FQNEAQ. CDR3 region: CASSHPRLAGGPYEQYF. The DNA of the CDR3 is TGTGCCAGCAGCCACCCGAGACTAGCGGGGGGCCCTTACGAGCAGTACTTC.

The chain is built from TRBV6-6 and TRBJ1-4; tentative D call: TRBD1 (6 bases). The CDR3 runs 14 residues. Looked up from germline, CDR1 is MNHNY and CDR2 is SVGAGI (reference sequence). Trimming left V 7 bases short and J 2 bases short, with 11 bases between. The DNA of the CDR3 is TGTGCCAGCACCCCCACAGGGACTAATGAAAAACTGTTTTTT. Amino acid sequence: CASTPTGTNEKLFF.

This rearrangement joins TRBV30 to TRBJ2-7, with 7 bases aligning to TRBD2. This CDR3 region has 13 residues. Trimming at V came to 3 bases and at J to 3 bases, leaving 5 bases not matched to a gene. The germline CDR1 and CDR2 sequences are GTSNPN and SVGIG (reference sequence). CDR3 nucleotides: TGTGCCTGGAGCCGGGGAGGGTTCTACGAGCAGTACTTC. Protein product: CAWSRGGFYEQYF.

As DNA, the CDR3 is TGCGCCAGCAGCTTGGGAGCGACAAGCACAGATACGCAGTATTTT. It specifies CASSLGATSTDTQYF. The J gene is TRBJ2-3, the V gene TRBV5-1; D is unresolved. Germline CDR1 reads SGHRS; CDR2 reads YFSETQ. The ends were cut back, 0 bases at V and 0 bases at J, with 8 bases in the middle. The CDR3 is made up of 15 amino acids. Supplemented by reference TRBV5-1 and TRBJ2-3, the full variable domain reads KAGVTQTPRYLIKTRGQQVTLSCSPISGHRSVSWYQQTPGQGLQFLFEYFSETQRNKGNFPGRFSGRQFSNSRSEMNVSTLELGDSALYLCASSLGATSTDTQYFGPGTRLTVL.

CDR3 coding DNA: TGCGCCAGCAGCCAAGAGTCGGACTCCTACGAGCAGTACTTC. This codes for CASSQESDSYEQYF. The chain employs TRBV4-1 and TRBJ2-7, with D unresolved. The V end lost 0 bases, the J end lost 0 bases, and 6 bases lay between the germline ends. Germline assignment: CDR1 MGHRA and CDR2 YSYEKL. The CDR3 runs to 14 residues.

Details on this clone: The identical CDR3 is also encoded by other nucleotide sequences in the sample. This chain uses TRBV6-6 with TRBJ2-7; 9 bases are shared with TRBD1. This CDR3 region has 14 residues. The V segment lost 4 bases and the J segment 13 bases; nucleotides outside the gene matches: 14. Germline values: CDR1 MNHNY, CDR2 SVGAGI (reference sequence). The DNA of the CDR3 is TGTGCCAGCAGTTGGGGACAGGGACGGATCGGGCAATACTTC. It translates to CASSWGQGRIGQYF.

The V gene is TRBV9, the J gene TRBJ1-1; 7 bases are shared with TRBD1. This CDR3 comprises 15 residues. Trimming at V came to 3 bases and at J to 6 bases, leaving 11 bases not matched to a gene. Germline V gene sequence: CDR1 SGDLS, CDR2 YYNGEE. CDR3 nucleotide sequence: TGTGCCAGCAGCGGATGGGGAAAAGGGGGCCCTGAAGCTTTCTTT. It yields the protein CASSGWGKGGPEAFF.